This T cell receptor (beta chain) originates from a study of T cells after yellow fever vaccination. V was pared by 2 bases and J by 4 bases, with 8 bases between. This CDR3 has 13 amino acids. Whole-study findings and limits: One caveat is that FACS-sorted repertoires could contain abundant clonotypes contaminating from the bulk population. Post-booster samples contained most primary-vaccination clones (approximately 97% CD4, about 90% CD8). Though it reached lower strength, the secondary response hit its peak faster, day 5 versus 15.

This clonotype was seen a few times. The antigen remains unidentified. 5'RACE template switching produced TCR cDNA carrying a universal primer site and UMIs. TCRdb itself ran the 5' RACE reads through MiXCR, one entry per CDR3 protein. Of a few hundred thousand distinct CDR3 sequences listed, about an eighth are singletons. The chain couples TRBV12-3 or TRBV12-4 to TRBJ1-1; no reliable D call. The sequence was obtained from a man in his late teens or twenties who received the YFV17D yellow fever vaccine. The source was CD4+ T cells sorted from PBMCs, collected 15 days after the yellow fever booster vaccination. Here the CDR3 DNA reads TGTGCCAGCAGTTTAAGATCTCTCACTGAAGCTTTCTTT. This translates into CASSLRSLTEAFF.